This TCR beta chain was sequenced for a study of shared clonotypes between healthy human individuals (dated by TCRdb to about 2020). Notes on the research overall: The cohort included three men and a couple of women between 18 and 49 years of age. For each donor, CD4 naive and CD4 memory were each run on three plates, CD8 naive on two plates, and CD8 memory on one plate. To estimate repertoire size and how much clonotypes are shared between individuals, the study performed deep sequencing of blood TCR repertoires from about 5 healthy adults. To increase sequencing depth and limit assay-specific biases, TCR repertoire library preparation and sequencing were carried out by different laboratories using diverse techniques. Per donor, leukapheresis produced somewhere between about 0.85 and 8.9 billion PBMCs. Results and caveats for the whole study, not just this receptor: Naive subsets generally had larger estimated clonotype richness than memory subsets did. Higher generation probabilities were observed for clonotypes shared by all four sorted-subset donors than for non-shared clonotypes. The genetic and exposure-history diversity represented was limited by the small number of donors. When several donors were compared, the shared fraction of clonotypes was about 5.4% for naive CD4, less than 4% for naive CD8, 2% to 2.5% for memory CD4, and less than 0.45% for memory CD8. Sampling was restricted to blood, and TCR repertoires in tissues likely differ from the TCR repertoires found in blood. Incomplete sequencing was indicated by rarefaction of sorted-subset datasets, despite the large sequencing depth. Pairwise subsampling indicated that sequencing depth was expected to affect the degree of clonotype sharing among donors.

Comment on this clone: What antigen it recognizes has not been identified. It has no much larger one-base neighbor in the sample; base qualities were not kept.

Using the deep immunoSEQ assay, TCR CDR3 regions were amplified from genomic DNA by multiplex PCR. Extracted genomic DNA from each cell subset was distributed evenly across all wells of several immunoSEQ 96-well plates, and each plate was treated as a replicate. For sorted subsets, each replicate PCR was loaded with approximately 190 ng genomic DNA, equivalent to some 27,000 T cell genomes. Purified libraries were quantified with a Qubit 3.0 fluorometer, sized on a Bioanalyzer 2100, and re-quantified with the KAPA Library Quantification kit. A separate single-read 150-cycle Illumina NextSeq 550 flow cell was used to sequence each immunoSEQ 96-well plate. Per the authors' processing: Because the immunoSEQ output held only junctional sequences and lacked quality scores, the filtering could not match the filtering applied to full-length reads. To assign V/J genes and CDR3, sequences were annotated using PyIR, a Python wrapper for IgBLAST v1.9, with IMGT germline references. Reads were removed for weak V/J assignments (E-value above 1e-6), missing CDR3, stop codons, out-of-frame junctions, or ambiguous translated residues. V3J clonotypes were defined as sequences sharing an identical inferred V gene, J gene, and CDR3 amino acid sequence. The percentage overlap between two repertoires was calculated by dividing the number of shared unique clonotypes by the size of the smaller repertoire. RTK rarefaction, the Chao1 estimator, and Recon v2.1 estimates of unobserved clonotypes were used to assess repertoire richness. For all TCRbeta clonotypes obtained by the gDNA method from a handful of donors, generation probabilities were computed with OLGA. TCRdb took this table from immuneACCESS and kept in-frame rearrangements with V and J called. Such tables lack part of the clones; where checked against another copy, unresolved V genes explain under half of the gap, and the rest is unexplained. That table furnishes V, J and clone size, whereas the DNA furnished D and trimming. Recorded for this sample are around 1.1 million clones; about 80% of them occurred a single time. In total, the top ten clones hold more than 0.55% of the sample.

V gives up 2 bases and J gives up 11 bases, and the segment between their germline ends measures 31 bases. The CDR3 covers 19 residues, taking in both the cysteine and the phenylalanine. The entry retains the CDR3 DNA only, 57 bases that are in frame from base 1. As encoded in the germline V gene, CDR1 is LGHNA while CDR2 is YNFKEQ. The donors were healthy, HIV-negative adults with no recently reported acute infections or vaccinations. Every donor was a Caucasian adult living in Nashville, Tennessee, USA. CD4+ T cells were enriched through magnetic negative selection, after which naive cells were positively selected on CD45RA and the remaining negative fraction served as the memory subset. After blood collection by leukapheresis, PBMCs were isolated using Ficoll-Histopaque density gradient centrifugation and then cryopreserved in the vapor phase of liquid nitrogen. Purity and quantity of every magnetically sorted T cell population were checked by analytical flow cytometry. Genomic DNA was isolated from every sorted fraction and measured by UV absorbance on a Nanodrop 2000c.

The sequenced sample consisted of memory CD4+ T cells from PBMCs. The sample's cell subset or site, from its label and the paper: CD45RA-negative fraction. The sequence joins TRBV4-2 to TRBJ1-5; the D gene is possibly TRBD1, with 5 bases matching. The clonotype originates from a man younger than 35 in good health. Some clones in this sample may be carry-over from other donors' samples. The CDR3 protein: CASSQIKQRRDQGLSAQHF. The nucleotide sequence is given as TGTGCCAGCAGCCAAATCAAGCAACGCCGGGACCAGGGCCTCTCGGCCCAGCATTTT.